These 24 T cell receptor beta chains came from one sample sequenced in a study of blood T cells in healthy people across ages. Sample-barcoded 5' priming and a J-beta primer mix drove a second PCR of about 7 to 12 cycles. Using its own MiXCR run on the 5' RACE reads, TCRdb lists one record per CDR3 protein. Counted here are some 1 million distinct CDR3 sequences, 35% to 50% occurring once; the ten biggest clones make up approximately 17%. Sequencing input: blood. The receptor set was obtained from a woman between 55 and 75 years old in good health.

The chain couples TRBV11-2 to TRBJ1-5, with D possibly matching TRBD1 (5 bases). V was trimmed by 2 bases and J by 5 bases, leaving 13 bases between them. The CDR3 covers 15 residues. Per the germline V gene, CDR1 is SGHAT and CDR2 is FQNNGV. CDR3 region: CASSLSEVGDQPQHF. The CDR3 bases are TGTGCCAGCAGCTTATCGGAGGTAGGGGATCAGCCCCAGCATTTT.

Turning to this clonotype: The junction shows a germline mismatch at one end, possibly a read error. This chain connects TRBV28 to TRBJ2-5; D may correspond to TRBD1 or TRBD2 (5 bases each). This CDR3 is 13 amino acids long. Germline values: CDR1 MDHEN, CDR2 SYDVKM. CDR3 sequence (DNA): TGTGCCAGCAGTTTATTGGGGGTTGGGGAGCAGCACTTC. Its translation: CASSLLGVGEQHF.

This clonotype was observed a handful of times. This chain joins TRBV2 and TRBJ2-5, with 8 bases lining up with TRBD2. Per germline, CDR1 SNHLY and CDR2 FYNNEI. The length of the CDR3 is 15 residues. J was trimmed by 3 bases and V by 6 bases; bases with no gene match: 9. The CDR3 reads CASSAPGAGEETQYF. CDR3 coding DNA: TGTGCCAGCAGCGCCCCCGGAGCGGGAGAAGAGACCCAGTACTTC.

The CDR3 DNA reads TGTGCCAGCAGCCAAGATACGGACTACAATGAGCAGTTCTTC. Protein sequence: CASSQDTDYNEQFF. This chain uses TRBV4-2 with TRBJ2-1; no clear D. The CDR3 length is 14 residues. The germline CDR1 and CDR2 sequences are LGHNA and YNFKEQ. The V gene lost 0 bases and the J gene lost 3 bases, with 6 bases spanning the gap.

The chain employs TRBV7-6 and TRBJ2-7, with a weak D call TRBD1 (5 bases). Trimming left V 1 base short and J 4 bases short, with 8 bases between. This CDR3 is built from 13 residues. Germline V gives CDR1 SGHVS, CDR2 FNYEAQ. Here the CDR3 DNA reads TGTGCCAGCAGCTTAGAAGCAGGGTACGAGCAGTACTTC. Protein sequence: CASSLEAGYEQYF.

This clonotype was counted a few times. The V call is TRBV25-1, the J call TRBJ2-5; 9 bases are a match to TRBD1. This CDR3 spans 14 amino acids. V lost 5 bases, J lost 2 bases, and 3 bases stayed unmatched. CDR1 and CDR2 from the germline V gene are MGHDK and SYGVNS. The CDR3 sequence is CASSYDRGQETQYF. The CDR3 coding sequence is TGTGCCAGCAGTTACGACAGGGGGCAAGAGACCCAGTACTTC. The whole variable domain, remainder taken from reference TRBV25-1 and TRBJ2-5, is EADIYQTPRYLVIGTGKKITLECSQTMGHDKMYWYQQDPGMELHLIHYSYGVNSTEKGDLSSESTVSRIRTEHFPLTLESARPSHTSQYLCASSYDRGQETQYFGPGTRLLVL.

The chain couples TRBV6-5 to TRBJ2-3; 10 positions match TRBD2. CDR1 and CDR2 from the germline V gene are MNHEY and SVGAGI. Losses at the gene ends were 0 bases for V and 5 bases for J; bases not matched to a gene: 8. CDR3 length: 17 residues. The CDR3 region is CASSYSGLAEGGDTQYF. CDR3 in DNA: TGTGCCAGCAGTTACTCTGGACTAGCGGAGGGGGGAGATACGCAGTATTTT.

In regard to this clonotype: Relative to the germline gene, one junction end is altered; a read error may explain this. The V call is TRBV6-6, the J call TRBJ2-5; possible D gene TRBD2, 6 bases. Per germline, CDR1 MNHNY and CDR2 SVGAGI (reference sequence). The CDR3 consists of 13 residues. In DNA form, the CDR3 reads TGTGTCAGCACCACTACAAATTGGGGGGAGCAGTACTTC. Residues: CVSTTTNWGEQYF.

This clonotype came up a few times. The chain combines TRBV29-1 with TRBJ2-7; weak D call: TRBD2 (10 bases). V lost 1 base, J lost 4 bases, and 32 bases lay in between. CDR3 length equals 20 residues. The germline V gene has CDR1 SQVTM and CDR2 ANQGSEA. CDR3 sequence: CSVEAPPGQGLSGRGYEQYF. CDR3 DNA sequence: TGCAGCGTTGAAGCTCCCCCGGGACAGGGTCTAAGCGGGAGGGGTTACGAGCAGTACTTC.

This clonotype was seen more than once but under ten times. V and J are TRBV28 and TRBJ2-3, with D perhaps TRBD1 (5 bases). V was cut by 8 bases and J by 6 bases, with 9 bases left in between. Germline V gene lookup returns CDR1 MDHEN and CDR2 SYDVKM. The CDR3 runs 11 residues. The CDR3 DNA follows: TGTGCCAGCGGGGCATGGGATACGCAGTATTTT. Protein: CASGAWDTQYF.

On this clonotype itself: This CDR3 is missing its conserved last phenylalanine or tryptophan, likely due to a read error. V is TRBV9 and J is TRBJ2-6, with D tentatively TRBD1 (5 bases). The CDR3 is made up of 15 amino acids. Trimming removed 3 bases from V and 1 base from J, with 8 bases in between. CDR1 SGDLS and CDR2 YYNGEE come from the germline V gene. The DNA of the CDR3 is TGTGCCAGCAGCGCGAGACAGTCTGGGGCCAACGTCCTGACTTAC. Its translation: CASSARQSGANVLTY.

The chain couples TRBV9 to TRBJ2-2, with D unresolved. This CDR3 is 12 amino acids long. Germline V gene data show CDR1 as SGDLS and CDR2 as YYNGEE. V lost 1 base to trimming and J lost 7 bases, with 5 bases between them. CDR3 DNA sequence: TGTGCCAGCAGCGTAACCAACGGGGAGCTGTTTTTT. This gives the protein CASSVTNGELFF.

The V call is TRBV27, the J call TRBJ2-3; a possible D gene is TRBD2 (6 bases). The CDR3 has 13 residues. The germline CDR1 and CDR2 sequences are MNHEY and SMNVEV (reference sequence). The V end lost 5 bases, the J end lost 5 bases, and 11 bases lay between the germline ends. The CDR3 loop is CASSGGARDTQYF. For the CDR3, the DNA is TGTGCCAGCAGTGGCGGGGCAAGAGATACGCAGTATTTT.

This clonotype was found a few times. This chain links TRBV20-1 with TRBJ2-3, with unresolved D. This CDR3 is built from 15 residues. CDR1 DFQATT and CDR2 SNEGSKA come from the germline V gene (reference sequence). Trimming removed 6 bases from V and 6 bases from J, with 22 bases in between. The CDR3 sequence: CSAPGPVLLRDTQYF. CDR3 nucleotide sequence: TGCAGTGCCCCCGGGCCAGTACTCCTTAGGGATACGCAGTATTTT.

This clonotype occurred a few times. The gene calls are TRBV25-1 and TRBJ2-7; no firm D call. This CDR3 is built from 14 residues. V lost 3 bases and J 3 bases, leaving 12 bases between the germline ends. Germline-derived CDR1 and CDR2 are MGHDK and SYGVNS. CDR3 amino acids: CASSESGSFYEQYF. In DNA, the CDR3 is TGTGCCAGCAGTGAGTCGGGCAGTTTCTACGAGCAGTACTTC.

This chain joins TRBV20-1 and TRBJ2-5; 10 bases align to TRBD2. CDR3 size: 15 residues. V lost 6 bases, J lost 11 bases, and 18 bases stayed unmatched. Germline CDR1 is DFQATT and CDR2 is SNEGSKA (reference sequence). This CDR3 reads CSAATPSGSVWEQYF. The CDR3 DNA follows: TGCAGTGCCGCAACACCTAGCGGGAGCGTGTGGGAGCAGTACTTC.

This clonotype has just a few counts. The gene calls are TRBV20-1 and TRBJ1-5; 8 nucleotides match TRBD1. The CDR3 loop spans 13 amino acids. Germline V gene lookup returns CDR1 DFQATT and CDR2 SNEGSKA (reference sequence). V was clipped by 4 bases and J by 4 bases; unmatched bases: 3. The CDR3 DNA reads TGCAGTGCTACCCGACAGGGGAATCAGCCCCAGCATTTT. Residues: CSATRQGNQPQHF.

This chain links TRBV6-5 with TRBJ1-5; D uncertain. From germline, CDR1 is MNHEY and CDR2 SVGAGI. Trimming cost V 5 bases and J 4 bases, with 9 bases left between them. The CDR3 has 13 amino acids. The CDR3 loop is CASSNTINQPQHF. The CDR3 DNA reads as TGTGCCAGCAGTAACACCATTAATCAGCCCCAGCATTTT.

The chain is built from TRBV20-1 and TRBJ1-4; D gene unclear. The V and J ends lost 1 base and 4 bases respectively, with 7 bases between them. CDR1 DFQATT and CDR2 SNEGSKA come from the germline V gene (reference sequence). The CDR3 has 13 amino acids. The CDR3 sequence: CSARAGSNEKLFF. As DNA, the CDR3 is TGCAGTGCTAGAGCCGGGAGTAATGAAAAACTGTTTTTT.

The chain employs TRBV11-2 and TRBJ2-4, with 10 positions matching TRBD2. The J call may be faulty, since TRBJ2-7 better matches the DNA end. Germline CDR1 and CDR2: SGHAT and FQNNGV. The CDR3 is 14 residues long. As DNA, the CDR3 is TGTGCCAGCAACTCCACTAGCGGGACCTACGAGCAGTACTTC. Encoded protein: CASNSTSGTYEQYF.

This clonotype showed up just a few times. J is TRBJ2-1 and V is TRBV7-3; 14 positions agree with TRBD2. V shed 0 bases, J shed 0 bases, and the junction held 7 bases outside the gene matches. This CDR3 has 20 amino acids. Per the germline V gene, CDR1 is SGHTA and CDR2 is FQGTGA. CDR3 in amino acids: CASSLTGLAGVKSSYNEQFF. In nucleotides, the CDR3 is TGTGCCAGCAGCTTAACGGGACTAGCGGGAGTAAAGAGCTCCTACAATGAGCAGTTCTTC.

The chain couples TRBV20-1 to TRBJ2-7; D might be TRBD1 (6 bases). The CDR3 runs to 15 residues. The V end was cut by 6 bases, the J end by 5 bases, with 23 bases between. Germline lookup yields CDR1 DFQATT and CDR2 SNEGSKA (reference sequence). The CDR3 DNA reads as TGCAGTGCATACGGGACATCGGCTCGGTTTGACGAGCAGTACTTC. It translates to CSAYGTSARFDEQYF.

This clonotype was counted a few times. The chain has TRBV3-1 and TRBJ2-7; D assignment may be TRBD1 or TRBD2 (7 bases each). The CDR3 covers 14 residues. Germline CDR1 and CDR2: LGHDT and YNNKEL (reference sequence). Trimming shortened V by 0 bases and J by 4 bases, and 10 bases separated the two germline ends. The CDR3 DNA is TGTGCCAGCAGCCAAGATCAGGGGGGGTACGAGCAGTACTTC. It specifies CASSQDQGGYEQYF.

The gene calls are TRBV4-3 and TRBJ2-1, with D possibly matching TRBD2 (5 bases). The better agreement between TRBJ2-7 and the DNA end casts doubt on the J call. Germline V gene data show CDR1 as LGHNA and CDR2 as YSLEER. The CDR3 has 12 residues. CDR3 nucleotide sequence: TGCGCCAGCAGCCAACCAAAAGGAGGGCAGTACTTC. It specifies CASSQPKGGQYF.